The 10 T cell receptor beta chains in this list originate from one sample, sequenced in a study of T cell responses to AZD1222 COVID-19 vaccine. Repertoires were generated with immunoSEQ multiplex PCR, while TCRdb's copy carries only in-frame clones and drops some. This sample carries roughly 93,000 clones, roughly nine tenths of them seen once, and the ten largest clones take approximately 3%. The specimen was peripheral blood, collected on day 0 of MenACWY control vaccination. Receptors were obtained from an adult in good health.

V usage is TRBV27 and J usage is TRBJ2-1; TRBD2 matches 9 bases. Trimming at V came to 4 bases and at J to 5 bases, leaving 6 bases not matched to a gene. Germline loops: CDR1 MNHEY, CDR2 SMNVEV (reference sequence). This CDR3 is built from 15 residues. CDR3 residues: CASSWGPSGDNEQFF. CDR3 coding DNA: TGTGCCAGCAGTTGGGGGCCTAGCGGGGACAATGAGCAGTTCTTC.

The chain joins TRBV29-1 to TRBJ1-2; possible D gene TRBD1, 5 bases. CDR3 length equals 14 residues. The germline V gene has CDR1 SQVTM and CDR2 ANQGSEA. Trimming shortened V by 0 bases and J by 6 bases, and 14 bases separated the two germline ends. CDR3 in DNA: TGCAGCGTTGAAGACCTCCCGGGAGGGGATGGCTACACCTTC. It is translated as CSVEDLPGGDGYTF.

The rearrangement links TRBV2 to TRBJ1-6; D is perhaps TRBD1 (5 bases). Trimming took off 3 bases at V and 7 bases at J, with 13 bases between the two ends. This CDR3 contains 15 residues. Germline V lookup: CDR1 SNHLY, CDR2 FYNNEI. The CDR3 region is CASSDRVRLNSPLHF. The CDR3, as DNA: TGTGCCAGCAGTGACAGGGTCAGGCTAAATTCACCCCTCCACTTT.

The chain combines TRBV12-3 or TRBV12-4 with TRBJ1-2, with D possibly being TRBD1 (6 bases). This CDR3 is built from 11 residues. The V and J ends lost 10 bases and 7 bases respectively, with 13 bases between them. For the CDR3, the DNA is TGTGCCAACCAGGGGTCTACTGGCTACACCTTC. It yields the protein CANQGSTGYTF.

The chain couples TRBV10-3 to TRBJ2-5; D call uncertain. This CDR3 has 12 amino acids. The ends were cut back, 6 bases at V and 0 bases at J, with 5 bases in the middle. Germline CDR1 ENHRY, CDR2 SYGVKD. CDR3: CAISVDQETQYF. CDR3 in DNA: TGTGCCATCAGCGTGGACCAAGAGACCCAGTACTTC.

This clone was counted a single time. The CDR3 spells CASSPGTGSNQPQHF. CDR3 in DNA: TGTGCCAGCTCCCCAGGGACAGGGAGCAATCAGCCCCAGCATTTT. This rearrangement joins TRBV18 to TRBJ1-5; 9 positions match TRBD1. Per germline, CDR1 KGHSH and CDR2 LQKENI. The CDR3 extends over 15 amino acids. Unmatched junction bases numbered 4, after V lost 6 bases and J lost 1 base.

This clone was found once. This rearrangement joins TRBV7-2 to TRBJ2-3; D is unclear. Germline CDR1 reads SGHTA; CDR2 reads FQGNSA. The CDR3 is 15 residues long. Trimming took off 3 bases at V and 3 bases at J, with 13 bases between the two ends. This CDR3 is CASSFYPGLTDTQYF. Here the CDR3 DNA reads TGTGCCAGCAGCTTTTACCCAGGTTTAACAGATACGCAGTATTTT.

The chain combines TRBV14 with TRBJ1-1, with TRBD1 as a possible D gene (5 bases). V lost 9 bases, J lost 6 bases, and 11 bases lay in between. There are 11 residues in the CDR3. Germline assignment: CDR1 SGHDN and CDR2 FVKESK. The CDR3 sequence is CARTARPEAFF. The DNA of the CDR3 is TGTGCCAGGACAGCAAGACCTGAAGCTTTCTTT.

The chain uses TRBV7-9 and TRBJ2-1, with a weak D call TRBD2 (6 bases). Germline CDR1 reads SEHNR; CDR2 reads FQNEAQ (reference sequence). The germline V and J ends were trimmed by 5 bases and 0 bases, with 11 bases remaining between them. This CDR3 is 15 amino acids long. CDR3 DNA: TGTGCCAGCAGCCCTCTCGGGGGCTCCTACAATGAGCAGTTCTTC. This codes for CASSPLGGSYNEQFF.

This clone was recorded only once. The genes are TRBV7-6 and TRBJ2-7; 11 bases align to TRBD1. V was clipped by 5 bases and J by 0 bases; unmatched bases: 6. The CDR3 covers 16 residues. Germline loops: CDR1 SGHVS, CDR2 FNYEAQ. Here the CDR3 reads CASSAGQGGDSYEQYF. In DNA, the CDR3 is TGTGCCAGCAGCGCGGGACAGGGGGGAGACTCCTACGAGCAGTACTTC.